This entry concerns a single TCR beta chain. This clonotype was seen many times. Its antigen remains unidentified. Base qualities are not at hand, and no much larger clone is one base apart. The sample belongs to a study of T cells after yellow fever vaccination (dated by TCRdb to about 2019). Concerning the study at large: The SMART-Seq v4 Ultra Low Input RNA kit was used to prepare libraries from fractions with low cell numbers. To follow T-cell clones before and after both primary and booster YFV17D yellow fever vaccination, bulk TCR alpha and beta repertoires underwent longitudinal sequencing. The cohort comprised two healthy male donors, one aged 18 to 30 and one aged 30 to 40 years. Blood samples were taken at several timepoints before and after primary and secondary immunization, and bulk PBMC replicates and cell subsets were isolated.

TCR cDNA was made using 5'RACE template switching, a step that added a universal primer site and unique molecular identifiers. Priming of cDNA synthesis was performed from both the TCR alpha and TCR beta constant segments. Libraries were amplified in two PCR steps, with sample barcodes and sequencing adapters added in the second step. Sequencing of libraries was done on Illumina HiSeq 2500 (2x100 bp) or NovaSeq (2x150 bp). As for the authors' bioinformatics: MIGEC was used to demultiplex reads and collapse the reads into UMI consensus sequences, and MiXCR was used for V(D)J alignment. Using edgeR on replicate PBMC samples, clonotypes were called vaccine-responding if FDR was below 0.01 and the log2 fold change was above 5 up to day 15. Each bulk clonotype received a CD4 or CD8 identity based on whether the sequenced CD4 or CD8 repertoire contained that clonotype at higher abundance. TCRdb took the public reads, trimmed them with fastp at Q25, ran MiXCR for clone calling and kept in-frame beta chains. Here each entry gathers all rows of one CDR3 protein and keeps the most common genes and DNA. It is TCRdb's table, rather than the study itself, that gives the V and J calls and clone size. For this sample the table gives approximately 120,000 distinct CDR3 sequences, of which around 7.7% were detected only once. The ten largest clones add up to 2% to 3% of the sample.

The sample's treatment or condition label is to be understood as: live attenuated yellow fever vaccine strain. PBMCs were isolated from peripheral blood using a standard Ficoll-Paque protocol. Dynabeads CD4 and CD8 positive selection kits were used to isolate the CD4 and CD8 T-cell fractions. TriZol was used to extract RNA from bulk PBMCs, CD4 and CD8 fractions, and dextramer-positive and dextramer-negative fractions. From a lookup of the germline V gene, CDR1 and CDR2 are SGHRS and YFSETQ. Including cysteine and phenylalanine, the CDR3 has 15 amino acids. The DNA shown is the 45-base CDR3, in frame from base 1. Trimming accounts for 0 bases at V and 1 base at J, while the number of junction bases matched to no gene is 2. The investigation overall reported the following: A small fraction of clonotypes appeared in both the CD4 and CD8 compartments, likely as a result of convergent recombination. Most clones expanded after primary vaccination (roughly 96% of CD4 and over 80% of CD8) were re-detected after the booster, suggesting that broad memory maintenance occurred. Only two donors were included in the study, so the extent to which the findings can be generalized is limited. Compared with the primary T-cell response, the secondary T-cell response was weaker but faster, peaking on day 5 rather than day 15. FACS-sorted repertoires could contain abundant contaminating clonotypes from the bulk population, so computational filtering was required.

This material consisted of CD4+ T cells sorted from PBMCs, taken 10 to 11 days after the first yellow fever vaccination. The chain was built from TRBV5-1 and TRBJ2-3, and 7 junction bases match TRBD2. This TCR came from a man younger than 35 who received the YFV17D yellow fever vaccine. In nucleotide form, the sequence is TGCGCCAGCAGCTTGGGTCGGGGGGGCACAGATACGCAGTATTTT. This codes for CASSLGRGGTDTQYF.